These 27 T cell receptor beta chains share one sample of origin, sequenced in a study of blood T cell repertoires in COVID-19. The assay was immunoSEQ multiplex PCR, and TCRdb's table has in-frame clones only and misses some. The sample lists about 140,000 clones; roughly 82% were seen once. The sample comprised peripheral blood. These TCRs come from a man aged 55 to 69 with active or convalescent COVID-19.

The V call is TRBV14, the J call TRBJ2-7; D may be TRBD2 (5 bases). With 0 bases removed from V and 2 bases from J, the gap between germline ends came to 14 bases. This CDR3 is built from 16 residues. Looked up from germline, CDR1 is SGHDN and CDR2 is FVKESK. The CDR3 coding sequence is TGTGCCAGCAGCCAAGATAGTTATCGGGGTCCCTACGAGCAGTACTTC. Its translation is CASSQDSYRGPYEQYF.

V is TRBV19 and J is TRBJ2-2, with 10 bases lining up with TRBD1. Germline CDR1 reads LNHDA; CDR2 reads SQIVND (reference sequence). With 5 bases clipped from V and 0 bases from J, the junction kept 6 bases outside the gene matches. The CDR3 has 17 residues. CDR3 loop: CASSRVGQGANTGELFF. The CDR3 region has the DNA TGTGCCAGTAGTCGCGTCGGACAGGGGGCGAACACCGGGGAGCTGTTTTTT.

This clone was recorded at least ten times. V and J are TRBV6-5 and TRBJ1-3; D possibly corresponds to TRBD1 (6 bases). The CDR3 runs to 13 residues. The germline CDR1 and CDR2 sequences are MNHEY and SVGAGI. V was pared by 7 bases and J by 4 bases, with 11 bases between. The chain's CDR3 is CASIRDIGNTIYF. The CDR3 nucleotides read TGTGCCAGCATTCGGGACATCGGAAACACCATATATTTT.

This chain connects TRBV12-5 to TRBJ1-5; no clear D. Germline CDR1 is LGHNT and CDR2 is FRNRAP. The CDR3 covers 14 residues. V lost 1 base and J lost 3, with 7 bases in between. CDR3 amino acids: CASGLDSFNQPQHF. The CDR3 nucleotides are TGTGCTAGTGGTTTGGACAGTTTCAATCAGCCCCAGCATTTT.

The V call is TRBV19, the J call TRBJ2-3; the D gene is possibly TRBD2 (9 bases). Germline V gene data show CDR1 as LNHDA and CDR2 as SQIVND (reference sequence). This CDR3 has 21 residues. V gave up 8 bases and J gave up 2 bases, with 35 bases separating them. The CDR3 DNA is TGTGCCAGTGACAGGGGTTCCTGGGTGGTGCGGGAGGGCCTCGACACAGATACGCAGTATTTT. This translates into CASDRGSWVVREGLDTDTQYF. Together with reference TRBV19 and TRBJ2-3, the CDR3 gives the full variable domain: DGGITQSPKYLFRKEGQNVTLSCEQNLNHDAMYWYRQDPGQGLRLIYYSQIVNDFQKGDIAEGYSVSREKKESFPLTVTSAQKNPTAFYLCASDRGSWVVREGLDTDTQYFGPGTRLTVL.

The gene calls are TRBV6-5 and TRBJ1-2; TRBD1 matches 8 bases. CDR3 length: 14 amino acids. The germline V gene encodes CDR1 MNHEY and CDR2 SVGAGI. V gave up 4 bases and J gave up 6 bases; unmatched junction bases: 7. This CDR3 is CASSSSDRVHGYTF. The CDR3 bases are TGTGCCAGCAGTTCCTCGGACAGGGTCCATGGCTACACCTTC.

The chain is built from TRBV19 and TRBJ1-5; 7 bases are shared with TRBD1. Germline V gene sequence: CDR1 LNHDA, CDR2 SQIVND (reference sequence). The CDR3 is 17 amino acids. J gave up 2 bases and V 4 bases, and 11 bases lay outside the gene matches. CDR3 protein: CASSTGTDFLGNQPQHF. The CDR3 DNA sequence: TGTGCCAGTAGTACCGGGACAGACTTTTTGGGCAATCAGCCCCAGCATTTT.

The chain links TRBV5-4 to TRBJ2-3; 12 bases match TRBD2. From germline, CDR1 is SGHNT and CDR2 YYREEE (reference sequence). CDR3 length: 16 amino acids. Trimming took 5 bases from V and 10 from J; bases not matched to a gene: 14. The CDR3 region is CASSFGLLAGGTAQYF. The CDR3 bases are TGTGCCAGCAGTTTTGGCTTACTAGCGGGAGGTACGGCGCAGTATTTT.

The chain couples TRBV3-1 (or the pseudogene TRBV3-2) to TRBJ2-7, with D possibly being TRBD2 (5 bases). The V end lost 3 bases, the J end lost 0 bases, and 9 bases lay between the germline ends. From germline, CDR1 is LGHDT and CDR2 YNNKEL (reference sequence). CDR3 length equals 14 residues. CDR3: CASSHERHSYEQYV. The CDR3 DNA sequence: TGTGCCAGCAGCCACGAGCGGCACTCCTACGAGCAGTACGTC.

The chain combines TRBV4-1 with TRBJ1-3, with D possibly being TRBD1 (5 bases). The V and J ends lost 4 bases and 0 bases respectively, with 16 bases between them. The CDR3 runs 17 residues. Germline-derived CDR1 and CDR2 are MGHRA and YSYEKL. The CDR3 loop is CASSRSQGTDSGNTIYF. In nucleotides, the CDR3 is TGCGCCAGCAGCCGATCGCAGGGCACCGACTCTGGAAACACCATATATTTT.

The rearrangement uses TRBV6-5 and TRBJ2-7; D gene unclear. In germline, CDR1 is MNHEY, CDR2 SVGAGI. CDR3 size: 11 residues. V lost 9 bases, J lost 2 bases, and 8 bases lay in between. The CDR3: CARHFPYEQYV. The CDR3 nucleotides read TGTGCCAGACATTTTCCCTACGAGCAGTACGTC.

The chain joins TRBV24-1 to TRBJ1-5, with a weak D call TRBD1 (6 bases). This CDR3 spans 13 amino acids. Deletions cut 4 bases from V and 9 bases from J, with 12 bases between. Germline V gene data show CDR1 as KGHDR and CDR2 as SFDVKD. The CDR3 coding sequence is TGTGCCACCAGTGAAGGGGGAGTTCGGCCCCAGCATTTT. It codes for CATSEGGVRPQHF.

The chain recombines TRBV6-2 or TRBV6-3 with TRBJ1-5; TRBD1 is a possible D gene (6 bases). CDR3 length: 12 residues. V was trimmed by 4 bases and J by 12 bases, leaving 13 bases between them. Looked up from germline, CDR1 is MNHEY and CDR2 is SVGEGT. In DNA form, the CDR3 reads TGTGCCAGCAGTTCTGTGGGACACCACCAGCATTTT. As protein: CASSSVGHHQHF.

The genes are TRBV3-1 (or the pseudogene TRBV3-2) and TRBJ1-4, with a possible D match to TRBD1 (6 bases). Trimming removed 0 bases from V and 5 bases from J, with 19 bases in between. CDR3 length: 18 residues. The germline V gene encodes CDR1 LGHDT and CDR2 YNNKEL (reference sequence). CDR3 amino acids: CASSQEGGRREINEKLFF. CDR3 nucleotide sequence: TGTGCCAGCAGCCAAGAGGGGGGGCGCCGAGAGATAAATGAAAAACTGTTTTTT.

This chain links TRBV24-1 with TRBJ2-7, with 9 bases identical to TRBD1. Germline V gene data show CDR1 as KGHDR and CDR2 as SFDVKD. The CDR3 is 20 residues long. V lost 4 bases, J lost 5 bases, and 23 bases stayed unmatched. In nucleotides, the CDR3 is TGTGCCACCAGTGACATGGACTCCGGACAGGGGAGAGCCTCAGGGGACGAGCAGTACGTC. Protein product: CATSDMDSGQGRASGDEQYV.

The table lists this clone with a few counts. The chain couples TRBV4-1 to TRBJ1-3; D remains unclear. Trimming left V 1 base short and J 4 bases short, with 8 bases between. Per the germline V gene, CDR1 is MGHRA and CDR2 is YSYEKL. CDR3 length: 14 amino acids. CDR3 nucleotide sequence: TGCGCCAGCAGCCAAGTTATCTCCGGAAACACCATATATTTT. Amino acids: CASSQVISGNTIYF.

This clone has more than one count but fewer than ten. The CDR3 loop is CASSKGRGNTEAFF. The CDR3 bases are TGTGCCAGCAGTAAGGGCAGGGGGAACACTGAAGCTTTCTTT. V and J are TRBV6-5 and TRBJ1-1, with D perhaps TRBD1 (6 bases). Between the trimmed V and J ends, which lost 5 bases and 1 base, there was a span of 11 bases. There are 14 residues in the CDR3. The germline CDR1 and CDR2 sequences are MNHEY and SVGAGI.

This chain uses TRBV6-5 with TRBJ2-1; TRBD2 might be the D (5 bases). Germline V gene data show CDR1 as MNHEY and CDR2 as SVGAGI. The CDR3 length is 15 residues. V was pared by 2 bases and J by 0 bases, with 8 bases between. CDR3 sequence (DNA): TGTGCCAGCAGTTACACCACTAGCTCCTACAATGAGCAGTTCTTC. Its translation: CASSYTTSSYNEQFF.

The rearrangement links TRBV12-3 or TRBV12-4 to TRBJ1-4; no firm D call. V gave up 2 bases and J gave up 11 bases, with 6 bases separating them. This CDR3 has 11 amino acids. CDR3 DNA sequence: TGTGCCAGCAGTTTAAGCTCGAAACTGTTTTTT. Protein sequence: CASSLSSKLFF.

The rearrangement joins TRBV19 to TRBJ2-4; D possibly corresponds to TRBD1 (7 bases). CDR1 is LNHDA, CDR2 SQIVND, per germline (reference sequence). The CDR3 sequence is 15 residues long. Trimming took 5 bases from V and 4 from J, leaving 15 bases between them. DNA for the CDR3: TGTGCCAGTAGTCGCGGGGCGGGACAGAAAAACATTCAGTACTTC. The encoded protein is CASSRGAGQKNIQYF.

CDR3 sequence (DNA): TGTGCCAGCAGCCTTGACTTAGGGGGGGTTTGGGGTGAGCAGTTCTTC. As protein: CASSLDLGGVWGEQFF. The chain recombines TRBV5-4 with TRBJ2-1; D is possibly TRBD2 (7 bases). The V gene's germline CDR1 is SGHNT and CDR2 YYREEE (reference sequence). V lost 4 bases and J lost 9, with 23 bases in between. This CDR3 contains 16 residues. Full variable domain (remainder filled in from reference TRBV5-4 and TRBJ2-1): ETGVTQSPTHLIKTRGQQVTLRCSSQSGHNTVSWYQQALGQGPQFIFQYYREEENGRGNFPPRFSGLQFPNYSSELNVNALELDDSALYLCASSLDLGGVWGEQFFGPGTRLTVL.

The chain couples TRBV9 to TRBJ1-4; 9 nucleotides align to TRBD1. CDR3 size: 18 residues. Germline CDR1 SGDLS, CDR2 YYNGEE. The V and J ends lost 0 bases and 3 bases, in that order; junction bases with no gene match: 9. Written as DNA, the CDR3 is TGTGCCAGCAGCGTAGGTGGGGGACAGGGTCTATCTAATGAAAAACTGTTTTTT. Translating gives CASSVGGGQGLSNEKLFF.

The chain combines TRBV29-1 with TRBJ1-2; TRBD1 is a possible D gene (6 bases). From germline, CDR1 is SQVTM and CDR2 ANQGSEA. This CDR3 is built from 12 residues. Trimming left V 7 bases short and J 4 bases short, with 13 bases between. CDR3 sequence (DNA): TGCAGCGCAAGACAGGACGCCTATGGCTACACCTTC. Protein sequence: CSARQDAYGYTF.

The CDR3 protein is CASSPRGPRGSPLHF. For the CDR3, the DNA is TGTGCCAGCAGCCCAAGGGGTCCGCGGGGTTCACCCCTCCACTTT. V and J are TRBV7-9 and TRBJ1-6, with TRBD1 as a possible D gene (5 bases). There are 15 residues in the CDR3. Trimming took off 5 bases at V and 9 bases at J, with 17 bases between the two ends. The germline gives CDR1 SEHNR, CDR2 FQNEAQ (reference sequence).

This clone has more than one count but fewer than ten. V usage is TRBV6-6 and J usage is TRBJ2-3; D is undetermined. Looked up from germline, CDR1 is MNHNY and CDR2 is SVGAGI (reference sequence). Trimming took off 0 bases at V and 6 bases at J, with 13 bases between the two ends. The CDR3 extends over 15 amino acids. The CDR3 spells CASSYSLSPADTQYF. DNA for the CDR3: TGTGCCAGCAGTTACTCTCTTAGTCCTGCCGATACGCAGTATTTT.

Details on this clone: At one of its ends the junction is not consistent with the germline gene, which may arise from a read error. This chain links TRBV6-5 with TRBJ2-3, with 11 bases matching TRBD2. From germline, CDR1 is MNHEY and CDR2 SVGAGI. The CDR3 is 13 amino acids. The CDR3 DNA sequence: TGTGCCAGCAGTTACTCGGGGACTAGCGGAATCATATTT. Its protein product is CASSYSGTSGIIF.

The chain is built from TRBV24-1 and TRBJ2-3; 10 positions match TRBD1. CDR1 is KGHDR and CDR2 is SFDVKD in the germline V gene. V shed 5 bases, J shed 4 bases, and the junction held 8 bases outside the gene matches. The CDR3 is 16 residues long. The CDR3: CATSGTETGGPDTQYF. CDR3 bases: TGTGCCACCAGTGGAACCGAGACAGGGGGCCCAGATACGCAGTATTTT.